The next 14 T cell receptor beta chains were all read from a single sample in a study of regulatory T cells in long-lasting Graves disease. Indicated time point: persistent/refractory GD, antithyroid drugs over 5 years with positive TRAb. With RNA extracted from PBMCs as input, the TCR library was made. CDR3 regions were amplified by Arm-PCR using iRepertoire HTBI primers to build TCR beta libraries. TCRdb processed the multiplex PCR reads anew with MiXCR; each CDR3 protein has one entry. The sample lists hundreds of thousands of distinct CDR3 sequences, about 20% seen once, with around 13% in the top ten. Source: peripheral blood mononuclear cells (PBMCs), taken when the disease was refractory, from a patient treated with antithyroid drugs. These receptors came from a female donor with Graves disease.

The sample holds many counts of this clonotype. The rearrangement links TRBV19 to TRBJ1-1; no reliable D call. The CDR3 is 14 residues long. Germline values: CDR1 LNHDA, CDR2 SQIVND (reference sequence). Trimming took 0 bases from V and 11 from J, leaving 16 bases between them. This CDR3 reads CASSIDGRQAGAFF. CDR3 DNA: TGTGCCAGTAGTATAGATGGTCGGCAGGCTGGCGCTTTCTTT.

V gene TRBV12-3 or TRBV12-4 combines with J gene TRBJ2-3; 8 nucleotides line up with TRBD1. The V segment lost 5 bases and the J segment 3 bases; nucleotides outside the gene matches: 7. The CDR3 spans 15 residues. This CDR3 is CASSPGGRVTDTQYF. The CDR3 DNA is TGTGCCAGCAGTCCAGGGGGCAGGGTGACAGATACGCAGTATTTT.

This clonotype has ten or more counts. V is TRBV18 and J is TRBJ2-5; TRBD1 is a possible D gene (6 bases). The CDR3 covers 14 residues. Trimming cost V 4 bases and J 2 bases, with 11 bases left between them. In germline, CDR1 is KGHSH, CDR2 LQKENI. DNA for the CDR3: TGTGCCAGCTCACGTCCAGGGGTGCAAGAGACCCAGTACTTC. It translates to CASSRPGVQETQYF.

In this sample, this clonotype turned up many times. This rearrangement joins TRBV6-1 to TRBJ1-5; maybe TRBD1 (5 bases). The CDR3 is made up of 15 amino acids. Germline V gene lookup returns CDR1 MNHNS and CDR2 SASEGT. The germline V and J ends were trimmed by 7 bases and 1 base, with 14 bases remaining between them. CDR3 region: CASTRRRGSNQPQHF. The CDR3 nucleotides are TGTGCCAGCACCCGTCGTAGGGGAAGCAATCAGCCCCAGCATTTT.

Concerning this clonotype: A read error may be the cause here, since a much bigger clone is one base away. V gene TRBV7-2 combines with J gene TRBJ2-5, with TRBD2 as a possible D gene (6 bases). The CDR3 consists of 13 residues. Germline values: CDR1 SGHTA, CDR2 FQGNSA. CDR3 amino acids: CVSSQPSGETQYF. The DNA for the CDR3 is TGTGTCAGCAGCCAACCAAGCGGGGAGACCCAGTACTTC. Together with reference TRBV7-2 and TRBJ2-5, the CDR3 gives the full variable domain: GAGVSQSPSNKVTEKGKDVELRCDPISGHTALYWYRQSLGQGLEFLIYFQGNSAPDKSGLPSDRFSAERTGGSVSTLTIQRTQQEDSAVYLCVSSQPSGETQYFGPGTRLLVL.

This rearrangement joins TRBV19 to TRBJ1-5; 7 nucleotides line up with TRBD1. With 6 bases clipped from V and 6 bases from J, the junction kept 11 bases outside the gene matches. Per germline, CDR1 LNHDA and CDR2 SQIVND (reference sequence). The CDR3 is 15 residues long. The CDR3 DNA is TGTGCCAGTAGGAAATTGGGAGGGGGCAGTCAGCCCCAGCATTTT. Its protein is CASRKLGGGSQPQHF.

This clonotype was seen a handful of times. The CDR3 nucleotides are TGTGCCAGCGATTCTTCAAGCAGGGCCAGTTCGCCCCAGCATTTT. The encoded protein is CASDSSSRASSPQHF. The rearrangement uses TRBV6-1 and TRBJ1-5, with D possibly TRBD1 on 5 matching bases. The length of the CDR3 is 15 residues. The germline V and J ends were trimmed by 8 bases and 9 bases, with 23 bases remaining between them. In germline, CDR1 is MNHNS, CDR2 SASEGT.

To note about this clonotype: A much larger clone lies a single base off, so this may be a read error. V and J are TRBV7-2 and TRBJ2-3; D unclear. V lost 2 bases and J lost 8, with 5 bases in between. This CDR3 has 11 residues. Germline-derived CDR1 and CDR2 are SGHTA and FQGNSA. The CDR3 here is CASSLRGTQYF. Here the CDR3 DNA reads TGTGCCAGCAGCTTACGAGGTACGCAGTATTTT.

This clonotype was counted at least ten times. The genes are TRBV28 and TRBJ2-2; 11 positions agree with TRBD2. V shed 9 bases and J 1 base; nucleotides not matched to a gene: 1. This CDR3 spans 14 amino acids. Looked up from germline, CDR1 is MDHEN and CDR2 is SYDVKM. CDR3 nucleotides: TGTGCCAGTACTAGCGGGGGGAACACCGGGGAGCTGTTTTTT. Protein product: CASTSGGNTGELFF. Full variable domain (rest looked up from reference TRBV28 and TRBJ2-2): DVKVTQSSRYLVKRTGEKVFLECVQDMDHENMFWYRQDPGLGLRLIYFSYDVKMKEKGDIPEGYSVSREKKERFSLILESASTNQTSMYLCASTSGGNTGELFFGEGSRLTVL.

V and J are TRBV6-5 and TRBJ1-1; the D is unclear. Germline V CDR1 and CDR2: MNHEY, SVGAGI. CDR3 length equals 13 residues. The V end was cut by 2 bases, the J end by 7 bases, with 11 bases between. CDR3 sequence (DNA): TGTGCCAGCAGTTACCTCGGGCAGGATGAAGCTTTCTTT. As protein: CASSYLGQDEAFF.

The V gene is TRBV5-4, the J gene TRBJ1-2; tentatively, D is TRBD1 (5 bases). The CDR3 spans 14 residues. CDR1 and CDR2 (germline): SGHNT, YYREEE (reference sequence). With 2 bases removed from V and 7 bases from J, the gap between germline ends came to 15 bases. The CDR3 here is CASSFRDLGAGYTF. The CDR3 DNA sequence: TGTGCCAGCAGCTTCCGGGACCTAGGGGCTGGCTACACCTTC.

This clonotype was detected a few times. The V call is TRBV28, the J call TRBJ2-3; TRBD2 aligns across 12 bases. Unmatched junction bases numbered 8, after V lost 4 bases and J lost 0 bases. The CDR3 contains 18 residues. The germline CDR1 and CDR2 sequences are MDHEN and SYDVKM. CDR3 in amino acids: CASSSLAGGPGSTDTQYF. The DNA for the CDR3 is TGTGCCAGCAGTTCACTAGCGGGAGGTCCGGGAAGCACAGATACGCAGTATTTT.

The table lists this clonotype with many counts. This chain joins TRBV18 and TRBJ2-6, with D maybe TRBD1 (6 bases). This CDR3 contains 14 residues. Germline V gives CDR1 KGHSH, CDR2 LQKENI. V dropped 6 bases and J dropped 2 bases, with 8 bases sitting between them. CDR3 nucleotide sequence: TGTGCCAGCTCTCGGGACACTGGGGCCAACGTCCTGACTTTC. It codes for CASSRDTGANVLTF.

This clonotype was found a few times. The chain links TRBV29-1 to TRBJ1-1, with 7 bases that match TRBD1. V dropped 0 bases and J dropped 4; count of bases not matched to a gene: 11. The CDR3 has 16 residues. The V gene's germline CDR1 is SQVTM and CDR2 ANQGSEA. The CDR3 DNA sequence: TGCAGCGTTGAAGATCTTGGGGACAGATTATCCACTGAAGCTTTCTTT. This encodes CSVEDLGDRLSTEAFF.